This T cell receptor beta chain is from a study of T cell responses to AZD1222 COVID-19 vaccine. Regarding the study as a whole: Repertoires were sampled only after the peak T cell response. AZD1222 recipients seropositive at baseline numbered only five to seven. Clonal diversity may have been underestimated in mostly white British donors. Distributed over spike, vaccine-associated CD4 TCRs predominated at 160-218 and 743-854.

CDR3 length: 13 residues. V dropped 7 bases and J dropped 8 bases, with 14 bases sitting between them. Details on this clone: What it binds is not known.

Assay: immunoSEQ multiplex PCR; the TCRdb copy retains only in-frame clones and omits some. The sample shows 150,000 to 200,000 clones, around 92% of them seen only once. This specimen consisted of peripheral blood, obtained on day 0 of MenACWY control vaccination. The chain uses TRBV12-3 or TRBV12-4 and TRBJ2-2; D gene ambiguous. This receptor was identified in an adult in good health. The CDR3 loop is CASIGPMRGELFF. The CDR3 bases are TGTGCCAGCATCGGCCCGATGAGGGGGGAGCTGTTTTTT.